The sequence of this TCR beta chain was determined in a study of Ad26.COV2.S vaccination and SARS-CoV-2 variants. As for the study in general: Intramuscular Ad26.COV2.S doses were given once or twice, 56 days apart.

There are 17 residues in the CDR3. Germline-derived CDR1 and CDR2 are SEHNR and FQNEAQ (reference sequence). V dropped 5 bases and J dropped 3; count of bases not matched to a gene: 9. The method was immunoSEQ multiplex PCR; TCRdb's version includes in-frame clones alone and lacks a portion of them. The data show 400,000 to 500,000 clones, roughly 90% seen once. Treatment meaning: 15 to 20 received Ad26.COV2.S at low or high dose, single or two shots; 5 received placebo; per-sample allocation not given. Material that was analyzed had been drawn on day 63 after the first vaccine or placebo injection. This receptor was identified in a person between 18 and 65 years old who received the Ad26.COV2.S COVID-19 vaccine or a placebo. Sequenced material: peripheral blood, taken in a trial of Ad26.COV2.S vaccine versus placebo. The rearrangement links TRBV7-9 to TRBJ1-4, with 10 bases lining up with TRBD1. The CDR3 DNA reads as TGTGCCAGCAGCGGCTGGGACAGGGGCATTTCTAATGAAAAACTGTTTTTT. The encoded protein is CASSGWDRGISNEKLFF. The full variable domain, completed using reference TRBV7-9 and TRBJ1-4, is DTGVSQNPRHKITKRGQNVTFRCDPISEHNRLYWYRQTLGQGPEFLTYFQNEAQLEKSRLLSDRFSAERPKGSFSTLEIQRTEQGDSAMYLCASSGWDRGISNEKLFFGSGTQLSVL.